This T cell receptor beta chain originates from a study of blood T cell repertoires in COVID-19. Clones were sequenced by immunoSEQ multiplex PCR, and TCRdb holds only the in-frame ones, with some missing. The data hold about 91,000 clones, with over 60% observed a single time. CDR1 and CDR2 (germline): SGHRS, YFSETQ. This CDR3 has 13 residues. V was cut by 2 bases and J by 3 bases, with 6 bases left in between. This clone was counted between two and nine times. This receptor was identified in a man aged 65 to 79 with acute or convalescent COVID-19. Sequencing was performed on peripheral blood. V usage is TRBV5-1 and J usage is TRBJ2-1; D gene unclear. CDR3 nucleotide sequence: TGCGCCAGCAGCTTCCCGGGCTACAATGAGCAGTTCTTC. The encoded protein is CASSFPGYNEQFF.